The 16 T cell receptor beta chains presented below share a single source sample, sequenced in a study of vaccination effects on CD4 cells after COVID-19 (dated by TCRdb to the early 2020s). In the ViraFEST assay, PBMC were stimulated with viral peptide pools, and antigen-specific CD4+ T cell clonotypes were then identified by expansion using TCR sequencing. After approximately eleven days of culture, CD4+ T cells were isolated with the EasySep CD4+ T cell isolation kit. Two doses of either the BNT162b2 or the mRNA-1273 mRNA SARS-CoV-2 vaccine were administered to participants. The library was built by means of the immunoSEQ multiplex PCR assay. Not all clones reach the TCRdb copy of this immuneACCESS table, which keeps in-frame sequences only. Checked studies attribute under half of the gap to unresolved V genes and leave the rest unexplained. For this sample there are about 66,000 clones; 76% appear just once. The ten largest account for about 0.91% of the sample.

These receptors' antigens are unknown. The input for sequencing was CD4+ T cells from PBMCs cultured with HCoV-OC43 spike peptides, taken after COVID-19 vaccination. The cell subset or site label for this specimen denotes: HCoV-OC43 spike overlapping peptide pool stimulation. All receptors derive from a human donor who received a COVID-19 vaccine.

The rearrangement uses TRBV14 and TRBJ1-1, with no clear D. This CDR3 has 11 amino acids. V lost 4 bases, J lost 3 bases, and 3 bases lay in between. Germline lookup yields CDR1 SGHDN and CDR2 FVKESK. CDR3 DNA: TGTGCCAGCAGCCCTGACACTGAAGCTTTCTTT. This encodes CASSPDTEAFF.

The chain recombines TRBV6-5 with TRBJ2-5, with a possible D match to TRBD1 (5 bases). The CDR3 length is 14 residues. Germline V gene lookup returns CDR1 MNHEY and CDR2 SVGAGI. The V and J ends lost 6 bases and 2 bases respectively, with 13 bases between them. The CDR3 nucleotides read TGTGCCAGCAGCCTGGGGCCCGGGCAAGAGACCCAGTACTTC. It specifies CASSLGPGQETQYF.

The chain has TRBV21-1 and TRBJ2-7; TRBD1 reflects the table's D call only, with no check against the DNA. TRBV21-1 is classified as a pseudogene. The CDR3 covers 13 residues. The CDR3 loop reads CDPPPSWDREQYV. For the CDR3, the DNA is TGCGACCCCCCGCCCTCCTGGGACAGGGAACAGTACGTC.

The chain employs TRBV19 and TRBJ1-5; D not resolved. The germline gives CDR1 LNHDA, CDR2 SQIVND (reference sequence). There are 16 residues in the CDR3. V was shortened by 3 bases and J by 0 bases, with 12 bases between the two germline ends. The CDR3 coding sequence is TGTGCCAGTAGTATCGGGAACTCGAATAGCAATCAGCCCCAGCATTTT. This encodes CASSIGNSNSNQPQHF.

J is TRBJ2-4 and V is TRBV15; D is perhaps TRBD2 (6 bases). Germline CDR1 reads LNHNV; CDR2 reads YYDKDF (reference sequence). Trimming took 0 bases from V and 1 from J, leaving 13 bases between them. The CDR3 consists of 17 residues. CDR3 sequence reads: CATSRDAGAGAKNIQYF. The CDR3 DNA is TGTGCCACCAGCAGAGATGCCGGGGCGGGGGCCAAAAACATTCAGTACTTC.

The rearrangement joins TRBV28 to TRBJ1-2, with 9 bases lining up with TRBD1. The V and J ends lost 6 bases and 3 bases, in that order; junction bases with no gene match: 8. Germline assignment: CDR1 MDHEN and CDR2 SYDVKM. CDR3 length equals 15 residues. The CDR3 nucleotides are TGTGCCAGCAGATCTTTCCGGGACAGGGACTATGGCTACACCTTC. Its protein product is CASRSFRDRDYGYTF.

The gene calls are TRBV4-1 and TRBJ1-3, with D tentatively TRBD1 (6 bases). CDR3 length equals 17 residues. Germline V gene lookup returns CDR1 MGHRA and CDR2 YSYEKL. V lost 1 base to trimming and J lost 4 bases, with 17 bases between them. CDR3 loop: CASSQVGRGREGNTIYF. CDR3 in DNA: TGCGCCAGCAGCCAAGTGGGACGGGGGCGGGAGGGAAACACCATATATTTT.

Here the CDR3 DNA reads TGCGCCAGCACGGACGGAAGTAATGAAAAACTGTTTTTT. It encodes CASTDGSNEKLFF. V usage is TRBV10-2 and J usage is TRBJ1-4; D gene ambiguous. Germline V lookup: CDR1 WSHSY, CDR2 SAAADI. The CDR3 length is 13 residues. Trimming took off 7 bases at V and 4 bases at J, with 10 bases between the two ends.

V gene TRBV10-3 combines with J gene TRBJ1-2; the D gene is possibly TRBD1 (5 bases). The CDR3 runs 13 residues. Germline V gene lookup returns CDR1 ENHRY and CDR2 SYGVKD. V lost 2 bases and J lost 4, with 8 bases in between. In DNA, the CDR3 is TGTGCCATCAGTGAGGGGGCGGGCTATGGCTACACCTTC. It is translated as CAISEGAGYGYTF.

V and J are TRBV3-1 (or the pseudogene TRBV3-2) and TRBJ1-6; 9 nucleotides match TRBD1. This CDR3 is 15 amino acids long. J gave up 7 bases and V 4 bases, and 5 bases lay outside the gene matches. Germline loops: CDR1 LGHDT, CDR2 YNNKEL (reference sequence). The CDR3 DNA reads as TGTGCCAGCAGCCGCGCGGGACAGGGCAATTCACCCCTCCACTTT. Translating it yields CASSRAGQGNSPLHF.

The rearrangement uses TRBV6-6 and TRBJ1-4; D perhaps matches TRBD1 (5 bases). CDR1 is MNHNY and CDR2 is SVGAGI in the germline V gene (reference sequence). The CDR3 has 16 amino acids. V shed 8 bases and J shed 0 bases, with 16 bases lying between them. CDR3 sequence reads: CASGVPRDPTNEKLFF. In DNA form, the CDR3 reads TGTGCCAGCGGGGTACCCCGGGACCCAACTAATGAAAAACTGTTTTTT.

In its sample, this clone was seen a few times. The chain uses TRBV19 and TRBJ2-1, with D maybe TRBD1 (6 bases). The CDR3 totals 15 residues. The V and J ends lost 1 base and 4 bases respectively, with 11 bases between them. Germline assignment: CDR1 LNHDA and CDR2 SQIVND (reference sequence). The CDR3 is CASSIGIGGYNEQFF. The CDR3 DNA reads as TGTGCCAGTAGTATAGGGATAGGGGGATACAATGAGCAGTTCTTC.

The chain carries TRBV30 and TRBJ1-3; TRBD1 agrees at 8 bases. The ends lost 3 bases at V and 8 bases at J; junction bases unmatched: 6. Germline V gives CDR1 GTSNPN, CDR2 SVGIG (reference sequence). The CDR3 consists of 13 residues. Here the CDR3 reads CAWRDRVSDTIYF. DNA of the CDR3: TGTGCCTGGAGGGACAGGGTATCGGACACCATATATTTT.

This clone was detected only a few times. The V and J genes are TRBV2 and TRBJ1-5; 9 bases match TRBD1. V trimming: 4 bases; J trimming: 3 bases; junction bases outside the gene matches: 10. Germline CDR1 reads SNHLY; CDR2 reads FYNNEI. This CDR3 is built from 17 residues. The CDR3 loop is CASSGGTGFRINQPQHF. CDR3 sequence (DNA): TGTGCCAGCAGTGGTGGGACAGGGTTCAGGATCAATCAGCCCCAGCATTTT.

The rearrangement links TRBV11-3 to TRBJ2-3; D is unclear. V was clipped by 4 bases and J by 6 bases, with 11 bases between them. This CDR3 has 13 residues. Looked up from germline, CDR1 is SGHNT and CDR2 is YENEEA. The CDR3 loop is CASSSPLSDTQYF. The CDR3 region has the DNA TGTGCCAGCAGCTCCCCCCTATCCGATACGCAGTATTTT.

V is TRBV7-2 and J is TRBJ1-6; 7 positions match TRBD1. V was clipped by 7 bases and J by 8 bases; unmatched bases: 11. Germline values: CDR1 SGHTA, CDR2 FQGNSA. There are 15 residues in the CDR3. The CDR3 loop reads CASTQFDREHSPLHF. In DNA form, the CDR3 reads TGTGCCAGCACGCAATTTGACAGGGAGCATTCACCCCTCCACTTT.